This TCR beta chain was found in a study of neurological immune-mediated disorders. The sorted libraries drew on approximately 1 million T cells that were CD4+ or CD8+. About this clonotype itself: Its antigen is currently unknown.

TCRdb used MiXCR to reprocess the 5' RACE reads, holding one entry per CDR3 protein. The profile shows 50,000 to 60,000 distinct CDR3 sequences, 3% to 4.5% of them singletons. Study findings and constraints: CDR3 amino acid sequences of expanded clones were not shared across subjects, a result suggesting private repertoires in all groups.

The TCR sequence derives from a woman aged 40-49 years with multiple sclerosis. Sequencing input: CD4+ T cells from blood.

CDR3 region: CASSLDTAGGNTEAFF. DNA of the CDR3: TGTGCCAGCAGTTTGGACACGGCCGGCGGGAACACTGAAGCTTTCTTT. This sequence joins TRBV12-3 or TRBV12-4 and TRBJ1-1, with D maybe TRBD1 (5 bases). The CDR3 extends over 16 amino acids. Trimming took off 3 bases at V and 1 base at J, with 15 bases between the two ends.